The clone carrying this T cell receptor beta chain was observed a single time. This CDR3 region has 14 residues. V shed 3 bases, J shed 4 bases, and the junction held 6 bases outside the gene matches. Germline-derived CDR1 and CDR2 are SGHVS and FQNEAQ. Profiling relied on immunoSEQ multiplex PCR, and the TCRdb table lists in-frame clones only, not all of them. This sample has around 71,000 clones, with 80% to 95% found just once. This sample stems from a study of technical replicates of blood from several donors. The chain carries TRBV7-8 and TRBJ2-7; TRBD2 matches 7 bases. Material: T cells isolated from PBMCs. The clonotype comes from a human donor in good health. The DNA for the CDR3 is TGTGCCAGCAGCTTGGGGGGGGGAGGGTACGAGCAGTACTTC. This translates into CASSLGGGGYEQYF.